The source of this TCR beta chain is a study of radiotherapy plus CTLA-4 blockade in lung cancer. Study overall: About a sixth of enrolled patients responded objectively, and roughly 30% had disease control.

As to this clone: Its antigen is still unknown.

CDR3 size: 19 residues. After removal of 4 bases from V and 0 bases from J, the junction contained 16 bases not matched to a gene. CDR1 and CDR2 (germline): SGHKS, YYEKEE (reference sequence). Regarding the study as a whole: With interferon-beta, early dynamics of blood T cell clones were reported to best predict response.

The assay was immunoSEQ multiplex PCR, and TCRdb's table has in-frame clones only and misses some. The top ten hold approximately 3% of the sample, which has about 24,000 clones, 71% seen once. Chemo-refractory metastatic non-small-cell lung cancer patients were treated with focal radiation plus CTLA-4 blockade with ipilimumab. The TCR comes from a human donor with non-small cell lung cancer whose response to radiotherapy plus ipilimumab could not be evaluated. The sample here was peripheral blood, taken from a patient treated with radiotherapy plus ipilimumab. The chain combines TRBV5-5 with TRBJ1-5; 7 nucleotides align to TRBD1. CDR3 DNA: TGTGCCAGCAGCCCCAGCCCGACAGGGCCGGTCAATAGCAATCAGCCCCAGCATTTT. Protein sequence: CASSPSPTGPVNSNQPQHF.